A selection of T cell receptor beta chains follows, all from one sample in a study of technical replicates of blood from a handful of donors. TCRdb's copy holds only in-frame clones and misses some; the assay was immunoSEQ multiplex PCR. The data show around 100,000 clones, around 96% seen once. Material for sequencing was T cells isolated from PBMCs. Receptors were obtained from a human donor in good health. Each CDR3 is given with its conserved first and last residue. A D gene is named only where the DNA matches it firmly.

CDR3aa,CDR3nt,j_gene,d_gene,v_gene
CASSLEASSYNEQFF,TGTGCCAGCAGCTTAGAAGCGAGCTCCTACAATGAGCAGTTCTTC,TRBJ2-1,.,TRBV7-2
CASSLEGSATTRQYF,TGTGCCAGCAGCTTAGAGGGGAGCGCTACTACGAGGCAGTACTTC,TRBJ2-7,.,TRBV11-2
CASSLAFPTGELFF,TGTGCCAGCAGCTTAGCGTTTCCCACCGGGGAGCTGTTTTTT,TRBJ2-2,.,TRBV11-3
CASSKLLGTDTQYF,TGTGCCAGCAGCAAACTCCTCGGCACAGATACGCAGTATTTT,TRBJ2-3,.,TRBV5-4
CAWSEDGGIHEQYF,TGTGCCTGGAGTGAGGACGGAGGAATCCACGAGCAGTACTTC,TRBJ2-7,.,TRBV30
CASSRFGTFKLFF,TGTGCCAGCAGCCGGTTTGGGACATTTAAGCTGTTTTTT,TRBJ2-2,.,TRBV7-2
CASSFLQGGETQYF,TGTGCCAGCAGTTTCCTTCAGGGAGGGGAGACCCAGTACTTC,TRBJ2-5,TRBD2,TRBV27
CASSQGTGVNYGYTF,TGCGCCAGCAGCCAGGGGACAGGCGTTAACTATGGCTACACCTTC,TRBJ1-2,TRBD1,TRBV5-1
CASSFPRLGSGANVLTF,TGTGCCAGCAGCTTCCCCCGACTAGGGTCTGGGGCCAACGTCCTGACTTTC,TRBJ2-6,.,TRBV7-9
CASSLARGEADPLNTEAFF,TGTGCCAGCAGCTTAGCTCGTGGTGAGGCAGATCCCTTGAACACTGAAGCTTTCTTT,TRBJ1-1,.,TRBV7-6
CASSSGLAEYYNEQFF,TGTGCCAGCAGTTCCGGACTAGCGGAATACTACAATGAGCAGTTCTTC,TRBJ2-1,TRBD2,TRBV27
CASSLASDRGFYEQYF,TGTGCCAGCAGTTTAGCTTCGGACAGGGGGTTCTACGAGCAGTACTTC,TRBJ2-7,TRBD1,TRBV28
CASIFAGFDSPLHF,TGTGCCAGCATTTTCGCGGGGTTCGATTCACCCCTCCACTTT,TRBJ1-6,.,TRBV2
CASSSPATSGTAYEQYF,TGTGCCAGCAGCAGCCCGGCCACTAGCGGGACCGCCTACGAGCAGTACTTC,TRBJ2-7,TRBD2,TRBV28
CASSNRASGSYEQYF,TGTGCCAGCAGCAACCGGGCTAGCGGATCCTACGAGCAGTACTTC,TRBJ2-7,TRBD2,TRBV4-2